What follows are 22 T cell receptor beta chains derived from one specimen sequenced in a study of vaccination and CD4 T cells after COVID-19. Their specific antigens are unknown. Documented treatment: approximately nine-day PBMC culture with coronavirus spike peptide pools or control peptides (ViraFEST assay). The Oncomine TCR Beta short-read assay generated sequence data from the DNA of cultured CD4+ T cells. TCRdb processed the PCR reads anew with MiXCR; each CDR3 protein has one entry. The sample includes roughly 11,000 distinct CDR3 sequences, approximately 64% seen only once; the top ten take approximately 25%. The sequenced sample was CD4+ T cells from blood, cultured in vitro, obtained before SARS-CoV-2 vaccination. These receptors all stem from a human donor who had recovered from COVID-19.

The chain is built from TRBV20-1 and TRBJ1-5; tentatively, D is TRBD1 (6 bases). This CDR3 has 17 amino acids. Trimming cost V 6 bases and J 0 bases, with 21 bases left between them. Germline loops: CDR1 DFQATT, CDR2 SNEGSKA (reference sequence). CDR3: CSAASVTGKYSNQPQHF. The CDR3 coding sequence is TGCAGTGCCGCGTCTGTAACAGGGAAATATAGCAATCAGCCCCAGCATTTT.

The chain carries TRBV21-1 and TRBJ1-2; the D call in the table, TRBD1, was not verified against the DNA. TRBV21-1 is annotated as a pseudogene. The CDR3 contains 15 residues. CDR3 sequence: CASSKGDRNDYGYTF. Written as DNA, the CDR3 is TGTGCCAGCAGCAAAGGGGACAGGAACGACTATGGCTACACCTTC.

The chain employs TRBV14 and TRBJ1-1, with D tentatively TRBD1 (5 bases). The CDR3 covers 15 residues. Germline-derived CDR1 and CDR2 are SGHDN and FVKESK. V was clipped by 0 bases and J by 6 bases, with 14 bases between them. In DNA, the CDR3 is TGTGCCAGCAGCCAAGATGGTCGGGGGGACGCTGAAGCTTTCTTT. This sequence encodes CASSQDGRGDAEAFF.

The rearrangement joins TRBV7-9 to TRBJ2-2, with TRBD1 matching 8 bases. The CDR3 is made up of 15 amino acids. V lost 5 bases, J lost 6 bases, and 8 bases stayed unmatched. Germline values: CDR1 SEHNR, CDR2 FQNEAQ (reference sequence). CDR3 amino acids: CASSPPGGIPGELFF. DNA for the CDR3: TGTGCCAGCAGCCCCCCAGGGGGCATTCCCGGGGAGCTGTTTTTT.

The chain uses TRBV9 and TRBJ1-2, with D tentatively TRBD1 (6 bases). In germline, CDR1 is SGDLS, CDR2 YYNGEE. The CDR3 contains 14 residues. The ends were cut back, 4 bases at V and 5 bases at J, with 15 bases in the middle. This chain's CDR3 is CASSPGQGLYGYTF. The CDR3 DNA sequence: TGTGCCAGCAGCCCTGGGCAGGGGTTGTATGGCTACACCTTC.

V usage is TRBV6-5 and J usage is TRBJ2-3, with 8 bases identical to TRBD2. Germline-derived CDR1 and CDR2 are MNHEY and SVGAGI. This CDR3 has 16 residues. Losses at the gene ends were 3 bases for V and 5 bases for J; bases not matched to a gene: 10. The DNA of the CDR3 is TGTGCCAGCAGTTATAGCGGGGCCCTAAGTGGAGATACGCAGTATTTT. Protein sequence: CASSYSGALSGDTQYF.

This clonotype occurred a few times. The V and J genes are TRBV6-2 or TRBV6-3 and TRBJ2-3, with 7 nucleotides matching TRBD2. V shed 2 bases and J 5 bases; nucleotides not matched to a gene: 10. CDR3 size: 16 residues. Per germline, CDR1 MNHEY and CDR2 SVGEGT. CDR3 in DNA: TGTGCCAGCAGTTACCGGCAGCGGGATTATAAAGATACGCAGTATTTT. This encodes CASSYRQRDYKDTQYF.

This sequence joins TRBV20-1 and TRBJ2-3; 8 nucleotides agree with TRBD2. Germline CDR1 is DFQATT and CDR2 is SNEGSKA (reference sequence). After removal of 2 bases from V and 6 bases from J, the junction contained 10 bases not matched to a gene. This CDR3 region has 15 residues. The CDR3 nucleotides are TGCAGTGCTAGAAGTATAATAGCGGGAACGGATACGCAGTATTTT. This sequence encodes CSARSIIAGTDTQYF.

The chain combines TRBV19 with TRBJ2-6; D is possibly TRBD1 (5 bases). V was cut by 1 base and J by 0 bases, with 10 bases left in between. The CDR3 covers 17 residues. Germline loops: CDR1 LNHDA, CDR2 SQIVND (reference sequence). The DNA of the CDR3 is TGTGCCAGTAGTATAGGACAGACTCTCTCTGGGGCCAACGTCCTGACTTTC. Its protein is CASSIGQTLSGANVLTF.

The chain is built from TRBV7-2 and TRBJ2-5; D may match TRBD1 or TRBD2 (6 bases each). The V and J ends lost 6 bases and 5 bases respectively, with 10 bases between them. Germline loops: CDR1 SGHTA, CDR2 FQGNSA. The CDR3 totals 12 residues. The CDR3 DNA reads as TGTGCCAGCAGTCGGAGGGGGGAGACCCAGTACTTC. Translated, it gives CASSRRGETQYF.

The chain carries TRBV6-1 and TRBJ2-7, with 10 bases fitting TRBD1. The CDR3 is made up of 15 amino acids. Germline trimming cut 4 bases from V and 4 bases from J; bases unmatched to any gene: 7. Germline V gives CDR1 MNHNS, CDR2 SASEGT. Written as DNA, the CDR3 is TGTGCCAGCAGTGTTTTGACAGGGGGCCTTTACGAGCAGTACTTC. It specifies CASSVLTGGLYEQYF.

CDR3 region: CASSEAATGVFGNTIYF. The DNA of the CDR3 is TGTGCCAGCAGTGAAGCAGCGACAGGGGTTTTCGGAAACACCATATATTTT. This rearrangement joins TRBV6-1 to TRBJ1-3, with 8 bases aligning to TRBD1. Germline V CDR1 and CDR2: MNHNS, SASEGT. V was pared by 0 bases and J by 4 bases, with 8 bases of the junction left unmatched. The CDR3 spans 17 residues.

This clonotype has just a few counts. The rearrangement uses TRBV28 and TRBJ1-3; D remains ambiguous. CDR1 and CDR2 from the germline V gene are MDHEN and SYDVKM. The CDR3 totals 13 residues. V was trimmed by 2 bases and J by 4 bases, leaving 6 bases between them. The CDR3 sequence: CASSLAVGNTIYF. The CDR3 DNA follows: TGTGCCAGCAGTTTAGCAGTAGGAAACACCATATATTTT.

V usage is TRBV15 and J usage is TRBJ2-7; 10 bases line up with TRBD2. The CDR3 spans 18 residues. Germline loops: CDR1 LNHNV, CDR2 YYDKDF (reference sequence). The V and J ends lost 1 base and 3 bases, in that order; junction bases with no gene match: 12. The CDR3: CATSRGTSGIAANYEQYF. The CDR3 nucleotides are TGTGCCACCAGCAGAGGGACTAGCGGCATCGCAGCGAACTACGAGCAGTACTTC.

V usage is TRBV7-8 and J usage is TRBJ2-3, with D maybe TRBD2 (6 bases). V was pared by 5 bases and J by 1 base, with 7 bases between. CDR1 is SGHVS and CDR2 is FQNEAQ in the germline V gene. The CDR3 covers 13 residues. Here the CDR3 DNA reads TGTGCCAGCAGCCCGGGAGGCACAGATACGCAGTATTTT. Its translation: CASSPGGTDTQYF. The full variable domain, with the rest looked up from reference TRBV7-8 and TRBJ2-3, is GAGVSQSPRYKVAKRGQDVALRCDPISGHVSLFWYQQALGQGPEFLTYFQNEAQLDKSGLPSDRFFAERPEGSVSTLKIQRTQQEDSAVYLCASSPGGTDTQYFGPGTRLTVL.

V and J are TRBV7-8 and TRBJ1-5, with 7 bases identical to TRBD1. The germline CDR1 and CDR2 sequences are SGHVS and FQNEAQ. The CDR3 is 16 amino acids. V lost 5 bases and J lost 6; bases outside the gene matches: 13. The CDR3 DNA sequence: TGTGCCAGCAGCCTCACTCACCACAGGGGTGGTCAGCCCCAGCATTTT. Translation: CASSLTHHRGGQPQHF.

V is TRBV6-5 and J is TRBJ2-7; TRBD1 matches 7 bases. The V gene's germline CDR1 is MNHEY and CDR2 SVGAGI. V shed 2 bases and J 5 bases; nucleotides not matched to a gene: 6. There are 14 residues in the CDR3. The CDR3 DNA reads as TGTGCCAGCAGTTACCTCCAGGGGGAGAACGAGCAGTACTTC. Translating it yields CASSYLQGENEQYF.

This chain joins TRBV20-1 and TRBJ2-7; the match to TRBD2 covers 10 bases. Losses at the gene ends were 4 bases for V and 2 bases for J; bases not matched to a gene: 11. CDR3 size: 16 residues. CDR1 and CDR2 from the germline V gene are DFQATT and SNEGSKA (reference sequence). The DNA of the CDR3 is TGCAGTGCTATAGCGGGAGGTCTTAGAATAACCTACGAGCAGTACTTC. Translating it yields CSAIAGGLRITYEQYF.

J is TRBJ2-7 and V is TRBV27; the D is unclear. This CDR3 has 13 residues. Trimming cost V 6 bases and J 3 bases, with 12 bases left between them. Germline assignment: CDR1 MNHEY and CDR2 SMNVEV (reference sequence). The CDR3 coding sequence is TGTGCCAGCAGACCAAACCAAGACTACGAGCAGTACTTC. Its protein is CASRPNQDYEQYF.

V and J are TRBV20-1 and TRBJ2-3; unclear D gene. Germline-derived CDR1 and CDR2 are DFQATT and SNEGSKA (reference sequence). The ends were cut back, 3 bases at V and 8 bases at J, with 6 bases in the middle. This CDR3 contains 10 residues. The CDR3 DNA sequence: TGCAGTGCTAGTATTGGTACGCAGTATTTT. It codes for CSASIGTQYF.

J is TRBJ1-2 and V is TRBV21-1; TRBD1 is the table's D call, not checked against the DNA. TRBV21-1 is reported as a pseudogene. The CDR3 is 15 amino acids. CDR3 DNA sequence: TGTGCCAGCAGCAAAGCACCAGGGAGAAACTATGGCTACACCTTC. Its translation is CASSKAPGRNYGYTF.

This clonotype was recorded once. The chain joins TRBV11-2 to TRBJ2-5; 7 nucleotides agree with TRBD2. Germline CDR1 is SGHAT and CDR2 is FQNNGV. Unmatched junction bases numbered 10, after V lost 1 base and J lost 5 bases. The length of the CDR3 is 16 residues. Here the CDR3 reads CASSLGLAARKETQYF. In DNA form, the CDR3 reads TGTGCCAGCAGCTTAGGACTAGCCGCCCGGAAGGAGACCCAGTACTTC.